The 29 T cell receptor beta chains below were found in one sample sequenced in a study of PD-1 blockade in classical Hodgkin lymphoma (dated by TCRdb to about 2020). To prepare the library, the immunoSEQ multiplex PCR assay was applied. This immuneACCESS table, as held by TCRdb, lists in-frame sequences with V and J called but not all clones. Of the missing ones, under half trace to an unresolved V gene in checked studies; the others have no known cause. This sample has approximately 47,000 clones in its table, and approximately 91% of those were observed once. The top ten constitute approximately 4.9% of the sample. What this sample's time point label stands for: newly diagnosed, previously untreated cHL patient sample. The sequenced sample consisted of peripheral blood mononuclear cells (PBMCs). The receptor source for this set is a human donor with classical Hodgkin lymphoma.

The chain employs TRBV5-1 and TRBJ2-1; tentatively, D is TRBD1 or TRBD2 (5 bases each). Germline assignment: CDR1 SGHRS and CDR2 YFSETQ. The CDR3 is made up of 15 amino acids. Between the trimmed V and J ends, which lost 0 bases and 0 bases, there was a span of 7 bases. The CDR3, as DNA: TGCGCCAGCAGCTTGGGTGGGGGCTCCTACAATGAGCAGTTCTTC. Translation: CASSLGGGSYNEQFF.

The V call is TRBV6-5, the J call TRBJ1-1; unclear D gene. Trimming cost V 6 bases and J 1 base, with 9 bases left between them. This CDR3 contains 13 residues. CDR1 is MNHEY and CDR2 is SVGAGI in the germline V gene. This chain's CDR3 is CASSWRKNTEAFF. DNA for the CDR3: TGTGCCAGCAGCTGGAGAAAGAACACTGAAGCTTTCTTT.

The genes are TRBV4-1 and TRBJ1-4, with D unclear. The ends were cut back, 0 bases at V and 8 bases at J, with 4 bases in the middle. The length of the CDR3 is 12 residues. Germline assignment: CDR1 MGHRA and CDR2 YSYEKL. For the CDR3, the DNA is TGCGCCAGCAGCCAAGATGGGGAAAAACTGTTTTTT. It encodes CASSQDGEKLFF.

This clone came up a few times. The rearrangement links TRBV28 to TRBJ1-1; no definite D call. This CDR3 has 13 residues. Between the trimmed V and J ends, which lost 6 bases and 0 bases, there was a span of 8 bases. CDR1 and CDR2 from the germline V gene are MDHEN and SYDVKM. The CDR3: CASSPGMNTEAFF. CDR3 sequence (DNA): TGTGCCAGCAGCCCGGGAATGAACACTGAAGCTTTCTTT.

The chain joins TRBV30 to TRBJ2-1, with D uncertain. This CDR3 comprises 14 residues. The ends were cut back, 0 bases at V and 8 bases at J, with 14 bases in the middle. Germline-derived CDR1 and CDR2 are GTSNPN and SVGIG (reference sequence). CDR3 residues: CAWSVPVVRDEQFF. The CDR3 region has the DNA TGTGCCTGGAGTGTACCGGTAGTCCGGGATGAGCAGTTCTTC.

The chain carries TRBV28 and TRBJ1-5; possible D gene TRBD1, 5 bases. The CDR3 totals 16 residues. The V gene lost 2 bases and the J gene lost 6 bases, with 17 bases spanning the gap. In germline, CDR1 is MDHEN, CDR2 SYDVKM. The CDR3 reads CASSLGVKGVGQPQHF. Written as DNA, the CDR3 is TGTGCCAGCAGTTTAGGGGTGAAAGGGGTTGGTCAGCCCCAGCATTTT.

This chain uses TRBV6-5 with TRBJ2-5; the match to TRBD2 covers 8 bases. CDR3 length equals 13 residues. Germline CDR1 is MNHEY and CDR2 is SVGAGI. V trimming: 7 bases; J trimming: 7 bases; junction bases outside the gene matches: 8. The CDR3 DNA is TGTGCCAGCAAGCCGGGGGGGACGGGGACCCAGTACTTC. Protein product: CASKPGGTGTQYF.

The rearrangement joins TRBV6-1 to TRBJ1-2; a weak D match, TRBD1 (6 bases). The ends were cut back, 8 bases at V and 5 bases at J, with 9 bases in the middle. CDR3 length equals 11 residues. Germline CDR1 reads MNHNS; CDR2 reads SASEGT. CDR3 protein: CASSGEYGYTF. CDR3 in DNA: TGTGCCAGCTCAGGGGAGTATGGCTACACCTTC.

The V gene is TRBV5-1, the J gene TRBJ1-4, with 10 bases fitting TRBD1. V gave up 3 bases and J gave up 8 bases; unmatched junction bases: 4. CDR3 length: 14 amino acids. Germline lookup yields CDR1 SGHRS and CDR2 YFSETQ. The chain's CDR3 is CASSSGQGYEKLFF. For the CDR3, the DNA is TGCGCCAGCAGCTCGGGACAGGGGTACGAAAAACTGTTTTTT.

The rearrangement uses TRBV19 and TRBJ2-1; possibly TRBD1 for D (7 bases). Trimming removed 3 bases at V and 14 bases at J, with 20 bases between. The germline CDR1 and CDR2 sequences are LNHDA and SQIVND (reference sequence). This CDR3 is 14 amino acids long. CDR3 protein: CASSIYVRTGGEFF. As DNA, the CDR3 is TGTGCCAGTAGTATCTATGTTAGGACAGGAGGGGAGTTCTTC.

V is TRBV5-4 and J is TRBJ1-4; D possibly corresponds to TRBD1 (5 bases). Trimming took off 1 base at V and 13 bases at J, with 14 bases between the two ends. Germline CDR1 SGHNT, CDR2 YYREEE (reference sequence). The CDR3 totals 13 residues. This CDR3 is CASSLWGEGLLFF. The CDR3 DNA sequence: TGTGCCAGCAGCTTGTGGGGTGAGGGACTACTGTTTTTT.

The chain combines TRBV14 with TRBJ2-7; 7 nucleotides align to TRBD1. This CDR3 region has 14 residues. The V gene end was trimmed by 5 bases and the J gene end by 1 base; junction bases not matched to a gene: 5. Germline lookup yields CDR1 SGHDN and CDR2 FVKESK. In DNA, the CDR3 is TGTGCCAGCAGCACGCCGGGACAGTCCTACGAGCAGTACTTC. Its protein product is CASSTPGQSYEQYF. The full variable domain, with the rest looked up from reference TRBV14 and TRBJ2-7, is EAGVTQFPSHSVIEKGQTVTLRCDPISGHDNLYWYRRVMGKEIKFLLHFVKESKQDESGMPNNRFLAERTGGTYSTLKVQPAELEDSGVYFCASSTPGQSYEQYFGPGTRLTVT.

The V call is TRBV7-9, the J call TRBJ2-2; D is undetermined. V was pared by 1 base and J by 8 bases, with 2 bases between. CDR3 length equals 11 residues. Germline values: CDR1 SEHNR, CDR2 FQNEAQ (reference sequence). The CDR3 sequence is CASSLVGELFF. The CDR3 DNA reads TGTGCCAGCAGCTTAGTGGGGGAGCTGTTTTTT.

This chain connects TRBV18 to TRBJ1-1; unclear D gene. The CDR3 extends over 14 amino acids. Trimming removed 2 bases from V and 1 base from J, with 8 bases in between. Germline V CDR1 and CDR2: KGHSH, LQKENI. CDR3 in DNA: TGTGCCAGCTCACCAAATTGGGGGAACACTGAAGCTTTCTTT. Its translation is CASSPNWGNTEAFF.

This chain uses TRBV4-1 with TRBJ1-5; D is uncertain. This CDR3 is 16 amino acids long. Trimming removed 0 bases from V and 0 bases from J, with 9 bases in between. Germline V gene lookup returns CDR1 MGHRA and CDR2 YSYEKL. The CDR3 here is CASSQEAVYSNQPQHF. The CDR3 DNA reads TGCGCCAGCAGCCAAGAAGCGGTTTATAGCAATCAGCCCCAGCATTTT.

As regards this clone: This sample includes further DNA sequences coding for the same CDR3. This CDR3 reads CASSLRAATEAFF. Here the CDR3 DNA reads TGTGCCAGCAGCTTGCGCGCGGCCACTGAAGCTTTCTTT. The V and J genes are TRBV11-2 and TRBJ1-1; no clear D gene. The germline V gene has CDR1 SGHAT and CDR2 FQNNGV. The CDR3 is made up of 13 amino acids. Trimming left V 3 bases short and J 4 bases short, with 9 bases between.

J is TRBJ1-4 and V is TRBV2, with 7 bases aligning to TRBD1. Germline V lookup: CDR1 SNHLY, CDR2 FYNNEI. The CDR3 contains 15 residues. V lost 5 bases to trimming and J lost 7 bases; unmatched junction nucleotides: 10. This CDR3 is CASSQWTGRTEKLFF. The CDR3 DNA follows: TGTGCCAGCAGTCAATGGACAGGACGGACTGAAAAACTGTTTTTT.

J is TRBJ2-7 and V is TRBV28; possibly TRBD2 for D (5 bases). CDR3 length equals 15 residues. V lost 5 bases and J 2 bases, leaving 16 bases between the germline ends. From germline, CDR1 is MDHEN and CDR2 SYDVKM. The CDR3 loop is CASSGSYGGAYEQYV. The CDR3, as DNA: TGTGCCAGCAGTGGGAGTTACGGTGGAGCCTACGAGCAGTACGTC.

The chain combines TRBV11-2 with TRBJ2-5; TRBD1 might be the D (6 bases). V lost 5 bases, J lost 0 bases, and 13 bases lay in between. The CDR3 consists of 15 residues. Germline CDR1 is SGHAT and CDR2 is FQNNGV. The CDR3 DNA sequence: TGTGCCAGCAGCCTGATGGGACACAACCAAGAGACCCAGTACTTC. Translation: CASSLMGHNQETQYF.

The chain joins TRBV2 to TRBJ2-4; TRBD2 agrees at 9 bases. Germline CDR1 and CDR2: SNHLY and FYNNEI. The CDR3 has 17 residues. With 3 bases clipped from V and 8 bases from J, the junction kept 14 bases outside the gene matches. In DNA, the CDR3 is TGTGCCAGCAGTGAGTTTAGCGGGAGAACCCCCTCGTACATTCAGTACTTC. Its translation is CASSEFSGRTPSYIQYF.

The rearrangement joins TRBV5-4 to TRBJ2-3; D is undetermined. This CDR3 spans 15 amino acids. Germline V CDR1 and CDR2: SGHNT, YYREEE (reference sequence). V gave up 6 bases and J gave up 3 bases, with 17 bases separating them. The CDR3 DNA follows: TGTGCCAGCACCAAACCCGGACGTTCAACAGATACGCAGTATTTT. This gives the protein CASTKPGRSTDTQYF. Based on the CDR3 plus reference TRBV5-4 and TRBJ2-3, the full variable domain is ETGVTQSPTHLIKTRGQQVTLRCSSQSGHNTVSWYQQALGQGPQFIFQYYREEENGRGNFPPRFSGLQFPNYSSELNVNALELDDSALYLCASTKPGRSTDTQYFGPGTRLTVL.

The gene calls are TRBV27 and TRBJ2-3; 12 bases map to TRBD2. The V gene's germline CDR1 is MNHEY and CDR2 SMNVEV (reference sequence). Trimming removed 1 base from V and 5 bases from J; junction bases left unmatched: 10. The CDR3 is 18 residues long. CDR3 loop: CASSLFPTSGRGGDTQYF. CDR3 DNA sequence: TGTGCCAGCAGTTTATTCCCGACTAGCGGGAGAGGTGGAGATACGCAGTATTTT.

The gene calls are TRBV9 and TRBJ2-2; D not certain. The germline V gene encodes CDR1 SGDLS and CDR2 YYNGEE. The CDR3 totals 14 residues. Deletions cut 3 bases from V and 4 bases from J, with 10 bases between. The DNA of the CDR3 is TGTGCCAGCAGCGGGAGAATGGGCACCGGGGAGCTGTTTTTT. Its translation: CASSGRMGTGELFF.

The chain employs TRBV21-1 and TRBJ2-4; no DNA check was done on the table's D call, TRBD1. TRBV21-1 is designated a pseudogene. The CDR3 loop spans 16 amino acids. CDR3 sequence reads: CASSKKRTDTKNIQYF. The CDR3 DNA reads as TGTGCCAGCAGCAAAAAAAGGACAGATACCAAAAACATTCAGTACTTC.

This sequence joins TRBV6-1 and TRBJ2-1; 9 nucleotides match TRBD2. The CDR3 totals 14 residues. V was pared by 8 bases and J by 12 bases, with 14 bases of the junction left unmatched. CDR1 is MNHNS and CDR2 is SASEGT in the germline V gene. CDR3 bases: TGTGCCAGCGCCCAGCGGGAGGCGGCTAAGGGGCAGTTCTTC. This sequence encodes CASAQREAAKGQFF.

The DNA for the CDR3 is TGTGCCAGCAGCTTAAGACTAGCGGGAACGGATACGCAGTATTTT. This translates into CASSLRLAGTDTQYF. The rearrangement uses TRBV7-7 and TRBJ2-3, with 11 bases fitting TRBD2. CDR3 size: 15 residues. Germline-derived CDR1 and CDR2 are SSHAT and FNYEAQ (reference sequence). The V gene end was trimmed by 2 bases and the J gene end by 6 bases; junction bases not matched to a gene: 4.

The chain couples TRBV2 to TRBJ2-6; 9 bases match TRBD1. V lost 8 bases to trimming and J lost 1 base; unmatched junction nucleotides: 9. The CDR3 runs to 17 residues. CDR1 SNHLY and CDR2 FYNNEI come from the germline V gene. The CDR3 sequence: CASSPGQGISGANVLTF. In DNA, the CDR3 is TGTGCCAGCTCTCCGGGACAGGGAATTTCTGGGGCCAACGTCCTGACTTTC.

The gene calls are TRBV27 and TRBJ2-5; D is unresolved. Germline CDR1 reads MNHEY; CDR2 reads SMNVEV (reference sequence). The CDR3 runs to 14 residues. Deletions cut 1 base from V and 2 bases from J, with 8 bases between. The DNA for the CDR3 is TGTGCCAGCAGTTTATTGGGATCACAAGAGACCCAGTACTTC. Its translation is CASSLLGSQETQYF.

The rearrangement links TRBV18 to TRBJ2-7; a possible D gene is TRBD2 (5 bases). Germline assignment: CDR1 KGHSH and CDR2 LQKENI. This CDR3 spans 13 amino acids. Trimming stripped 2 bases from V and 2 bases from J, with 7 bases between. The CDR3 spells CASSPSSTYEQYV. CDR3 sequence (DNA): TGTGCCAGCTCACCATCTAGCACCTACGAGCAGTACGTC.